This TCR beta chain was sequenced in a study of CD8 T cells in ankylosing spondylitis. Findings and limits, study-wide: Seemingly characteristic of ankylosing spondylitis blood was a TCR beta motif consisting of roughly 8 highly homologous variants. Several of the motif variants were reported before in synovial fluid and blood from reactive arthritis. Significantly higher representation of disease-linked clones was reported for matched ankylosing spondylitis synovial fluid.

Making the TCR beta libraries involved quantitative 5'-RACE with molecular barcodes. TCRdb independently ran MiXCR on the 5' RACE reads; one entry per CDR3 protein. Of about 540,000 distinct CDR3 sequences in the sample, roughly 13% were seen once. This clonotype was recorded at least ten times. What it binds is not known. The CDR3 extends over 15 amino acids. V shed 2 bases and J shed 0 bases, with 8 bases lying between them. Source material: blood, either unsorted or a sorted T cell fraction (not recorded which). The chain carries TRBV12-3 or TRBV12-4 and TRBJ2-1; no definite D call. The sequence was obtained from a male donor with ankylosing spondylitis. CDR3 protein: CASSLLRSSYNEQFF. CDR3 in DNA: TGTGCCAGCAGTTTACTCCGGAGCTCCTACAATGAGCAGTTCTTC.